Below, 16 T cell receptor beta chains from the same sample are listed, as sequenced in a study of shared clonotypes between healthy human individuals. The table came from immunoSEQ multiplex PCR; TCRdb's copy has only in-frame clones and leaves some out. The repertoire holds 1.6 million or so clones, with approximately 98.5% as singletons. The sample consisted of naive CD4+ T cells sorted from blood. The sample's subset: CD45RA+ positively selected. Receptor source: a man aged 25 to 40 in good health.

V usage is TRBV7-2 and J usage is TRBJ2-7; D gene uncertain. V was shortened by 5 bases and J by 9 bases, with 23 bases between the two germline ends. The CDR3 loop spans 15 amino acids. Per germline, CDR1 SGHTA and CDR2 FQGNSA. The CDR3 sequence is CASSPTPTKGMGQYF. CDR3 nucleotide sequence: TGTGCCAGCAGCCCAACCCCTACGAAGGGCATGGGGCAGTACTTC.

The chain employs TRBV29-1 and TRBJ2-7; TRBD1 agrees at 9 bases. CDR3 length: 13 amino acids. Germline V lookup: CDR1 SQVTM, CDR2 ANQGSEA. The V gene end was trimmed by 6 bases and the J gene end by 3 bases; junction bases not matched to a gene: 6. This chain's CDR3 is CSVGDRALYEQYF. Here the CDR3 DNA reads TGCAGCGTGGGGGACAGGGCCCTCTACGAGCAGTACTTC.

The chain uses TRBV7-8 and TRBJ2-7; 7 bases fit TRBD2. The CDR3 loop spans 16 amino acids. Germline V lookup: CDR1 SGHVS, CDR2 FQNEAQ. J was trimmed by 4 bases and V by 5 bases; bases with no gene match: 14. This chain's CDR3 is CASSPRRLAELYEQYF. Written as DNA, the CDR3 is TGTGCCAGCAGCCCCAGGAGGCTAGCGGAACTTTACGAGCAGTACTTC.

The chain has TRBV5-1 and TRBJ2-2; 10 bases fit TRBD1. The CDR3 is 20 amino acids. The germline gives CDR1 SGHRS, CDR2 YFSETQ. V shed 1 base, J shed 1 base, and the junction held 13 bases outside the gene matches. CDR3 nucleotide sequence: TGCGCCAGCAGCTTGCTGGAGATATTGACAGGGGGCGAGAACACCGGGGAGCTGTTTTTT. This translates into CASSLLEILTGGENTGELFF.

This clone appeared once. This chain uses TRBV11-2 with TRBJ2-5, with 9 bases identical to TRBD1. Germline V lookup: CDR1 SGHAT, CDR2 FQNNGV. The CDR3 runs 15 residues. The V and J ends lost 5 bases and 5 bases, in that order; junction bases with no gene match: 9. CDR3 coding DNA: TGTGCCAGCAGCCAGGACAGGGGTAGTGGGGAGACCCAGTACTTC. Protein sequence: CASSQDRGSGETQYF.

The chain employs TRBV28 and TRBJ2-1, with D tentatively TRBD2 (6 bases). V lost 5 bases and J 2 bases, leaving 13 bases between the germline ends. The CDR3 has 15 amino acids. Germline V gives CDR1 MDHEN, CDR2 SYDVKM. Here the CDR3 reads CASSNGRRAYNEQFF. The CDR3, as DNA: TGTGCCAGCAGTAACGGGAGAAGGGCCTACAATGAGCAGTTCTTC.

Regarding this clone: This same CDR3 is encoded by further DNA sequences in the sample. The genes are TRBV5-1 and TRBJ2-5; D not resolved. Germline assignment: CDR1 SGHRS and CDR2 YFSETQ. This CDR3 spans 11 amino acids. V shed 4 bases and J shed 5 bases, with 6 bases lying between them. CDR3 nucleotide sequence: TGCGCCAGCAGCCTACGGGAGACCCAGTACTTC. Its protein is CASSLRETQYF.

In DNA, the CDR3 is TGTGCCAGCAGCTCCAGTCAGTGGCCCTACAATGAGCAGTTCTTC. This gives the protein CASSSSQWPYNEQFF. This rearrangement joins TRBV9 to TRBJ2-1; D remains unclear. The CDR3 runs to 15 residues. Germline V gives CDR1 SGDLS, CDR2 YYNGEE. Deletions cut 4 bases from V and 2 bases from J, with 13 bases between.

The chain recombines TRBV5-1 with TRBJ1-5, with TRBD1 matching 7 bases. V lost 4 bases to trimming and J lost 7 bases; unmatched junction nucleotides: 5. Germline V gene data show CDR1 as SGHRS and CDR2 as YFSETQ. The CDR3 contains 13 residues. This CDR3 reads CASSAGQDQPQHF. CDR3 DNA sequence: TGCGCCAGCAGCGCCGGACAGGACCAGCCCCAGCATTTT.

This chain links TRBV7-9 with TRBJ2-1; 7 bases line up with TRBD2. The V segment lost 5 bases and the J segment 5 bases; nucleotides outside the gene matches: 15. CDR3 length: 17 amino acids. Germline V gene sequence: CDR1 SEHNR, CDR2 FQNEAQ (reference sequence). CDR3 sequence reads: CASSGGTRSGTDNEQFF. The CDR3 DNA reads as TGTGCCAGCAGCGGGGGAACGAGGAGCGGGACGGACAATGAGCAGTTCTTC.

This chain links TRBV6-1 with TRBJ1-2; D ambiguous. The V and J ends lost 2 bases and 5 bases respectively, with 15 bases between them. The germline V gene encodes CDR1 MNHNS and CDR2 SASEGT. The CDR3 loop spans 15 amino acids. The CDR3 nucleotides read TGTGCCAGCAGTGAAAGGGTTGGACCCCATTATGGCTACACCTTC. It codes for CASSERVGPHYGYTF.

In its sample, this clone was seen once. The chain links TRBV28 to TRBJ2-1; D is uncertain. V lost 5 bases, J lost 3 bases, and 11 bases lay in between. This CDR3 comprises 14 residues. Germline V CDR1 and CDR2: MDHEN, SYDVKM. The CDR3 loop is CASSPSEVYNEQFF. In nucleotides, the CDR3 is TGTGCCAGCAGTCCCTCGGAAGTCTACAATGAGCAGTTCTTC.

This clone has a single count. This chain uses TRBV20-1 with TRBJ2-7, with 8 bases matching TRBD1. The length of the CDR3 is 11 residues. Trimming at V came to 6 bases and at J to 5 bases, leaving 3 bases not matched to a gene. Germline V gene sequence: CDR1 DFQATT, CDR2 SNEGSKA (reference sequence). The CDR3 protein is CSAGTGDEQYF. The CDR3 DNA sequence: TGCAGTGCAGGGACAGGAGACGAGCAGTACTTC.

The V call is TRBV7-9, the J call TRBJ1-4; 7 bases align to TRBD1. Germline trimming cut 4 bases from V and 10 bases from J; bases unmatched to any gene: 6. The CDR3 runs 13 residues. Per the germline V gene, CDR1 is SEHNR and CDR2 is FQNEAQ (reference sequence). CDR3 DNA sequence: TGTGCCAGCAGCTCTGACAGGGATGGAAAACTGTTTTTT. Protein: CASSSDRDGKLFF.

V usage is TRBV18 and J usage is TRBJ2-5; the D gene is possibly TRBD1 (5 bases). Germline assignment: CDR1 KGHSH and CDR2 LQKENI. The CDR3 runs to 15 residues. V was trimmed by 0 bases and J by 5 bases, leaving 13 bases between them. CDR3 DNA sequence: TGTGCCAGCTCACCACCGGCAGGGCGAGAGGAGACCCAGTACTTC. The encoded protein is CASSPPAGREETQYF.

The V call is TRBV19, the J call TRBJ1-3; D is uncertain. From germline, CDR1 is LNHDA and CDR2 SQIVND (reference sequence). The CDR3 consists of 14 residues. With 9 bases removed from V and 0 bases from J, the gap between germline ends came to 12 bases. CDR3 nucleotides: TGTGCCAGCTCCTTCGGGTCCTCTGGAAACACCATATATTTT. Amino acid sequence: CASSFGSSGNTIYF.